These 11 T cell receptor beta chains were sequenced from one sample in a study of shared clonotypes between healthy human individuals. As defined, naive CD8 cells were CD45RO-negative and positively selected for CCR7, with terminally differentiated effector memory CD45RA+ cells excluded. The protocol was immunoSEQ multiplex PCR, while the TCRdb copy is restricted to in-frame clones and leaves out a portion. Altogether about 2 million clones are present, about 94% being singletons, with the ten largest covering about 1.1%. Sequencing was carried out using naive CD8+ T cells sorted from blood. The source is a man between 18 and 35 years old in good health.

The gene calls are TRBV4-1 and TRBJ2-2; D is ambiguous. CDR1 and CDR2 (germline): MGHRA, YSYEKL. The germline V and J ends were trimmed by 0 bases and 4 bases, with 12 bases remaining between them. The CDR3 loop spans 16 amino acids. For the CDR3, the DNA is TGCGCCAGCAGCCAAGATGGTGGGCTCAGCACCGGGGAGCTGTTTTTT. Residues: CASSQDGGLSTGELFF.

This chain links TRBV10-2 with TRBJ2-2, with D unresolved. The CDR3 has 13 amino acids. Germline lookup yields CDR1 WSHSY and CDR2 SAAADI. Trimming shortened V by 5 bases and J by 1 base, and 5 bases separated the two germline ends. The CDR3 nucleotides read TGCGCCAGCAGTTCAGTGAACACCGGGGAGCTGTTTTTT. It translates to CASSSVNTGELFF.

Turning to this clone: Other DNA sequences in the same sample also yield this CDR3. This CDR3 reads CASSLAGSTGELFF. The CDR3 DNA follows: TGTGCCAGCAGCTTAGCGGGTTCCACCGGGGAGCTGTTTTTT. The chain recombines TRBV7-9 with TRBJ2-2; D is ambiguous. V lost 0 bases and J lost 4, with 6 bases in between. CDR3 length: 14 amino acids. Germline CDR1 and CDR2: SEHNR and FQNEAQ (reference sequence).

The V and J genes are TRBV13 and TRBJ1-2; D is perhaps TRBD1 (6 bases). V dropped 5 bases and J dropped 5 bases, with 18 bases sitting between them. Germline lookup yields CDR1 PRHDT and CDR2 FYEKMQ (reference sequence). The CDR3 length is 15 residues. The CDR3: CASSPPLQGSYGYTF. Written as DNA, the CDR3 is TGTGCCAGCAGCCCTCCGCTACAGGGATCTTATGGCTACACCTTC. The full variable domain, completed using reference TRBV13 and TRBJ1-2, is AAGVIQSPRHLIKEKRETATLKCYPIPRHDTVYWYQQGPGQDPQFLISFYEKMQSDKGSIPDRFSAQQFSDYHSELNMSSLELGDSALYFCASSPPLQGSYGYTFGSGTRLTVV.

The V call is TRBV7-8, the J call TRBJ2-3; D remains ambiguous. CDR3 size: 15 residues. The germline V gene has CDR1 SGHVS and CDR2 FQNEAQ. The ends were cut back, 5 bases at V and 3 bases at J, with 15 bases in the middle. CDR3: CASSPLAHGTDTQYF. The CDR3 bases are TGTGCCAGCAGCCCTTTGGCCCATGGAACAGATACGCAGTATTTT.

This chain uses TRBV5-6 with TRBJ2-7; possibly TRBD2 for D (6 bases). Trimming pared 2 bases from V and 3 bases from J, leaving 12 bases between. Germline V gene data show CDR1 as SGHDT and CDR2 as YYEEEE. The length of the CDR3 is 14 residues. The CDR3 DNA reads as TGTGCCAGCAGCTTCGGCGAGGGAGGCTACGAGCAGTACTTC. Translating it yields CASSFGEGGYEQYF.

The CDR3 DNA reads TGTGCCAGCAGACGAGATAGCAATCAGCCCCAGCATTTT. As protein: CASRRDSNQPQHF. The chain joins TRBV6-5 to TRBJ1-5; D is unclear. Germline V CDR1 and CDR2: MNHEY, SVGAGI. The CDR3 length is 13 residues. Trimming took 6 bases from V and 0 from J, leaving 6 bases between them.

J is TRBJ1-1 and V is TRBV6-1, with D unclear. CDR3 length: 15 amino acids. V gave up 1 base and J gave up 0 bases, with 9 bases separating them. Germline V CDR1 and CDR2: MNHNS, SASEGT. CDR3 amino acids: CASSEDRSMNTEAFF. The CDR3 DNA sequence: TGTGCCAGCAGTGAAGACAGATCCATGAACACTGAAGCTTTCTTT.

The chain uses TRBV28 and TRBJ1-5; D unclear. This CDR3 is built from 15 residues. Germline values: CDR1 MDHEN, CDR2 SYDVKM. Trimming left V 5 bases short and J 0 bases short, with 11 bases between. DNA for the CDR3: TGTGCCAGCAGTGCTGATATGAGTAGCAATCAGCCCCAGCATTTT. Translation: CASSADMSSNQPQHF.

The chain joins TRBV7-8 to TRBJ2-2; possibly TRBD1 or TRBD2 for D (5 bases each). Germline V gene lookup returns CDR1 SGHVS and CDR2 FQNEAQ. The CDR3 covers 15 residues. The V gene lost 4 bases and the J gene lost 1 base, with 10 bases spanning the gap. The CDR3 DNA reads as TGTGCCAGCAGCTCGGGGACGGTGAACACCGGGGAGCTGTTTTTT. It codes for CASSSGTVNTGELFF.

On this clone itself: Within the sample, other DNA sequences also encode this same CDR3. V gene TRBV7-3 combines with J gene TRBJ2-3; D tentatively fits TRBD1 or TRBD2 (5 bases each). With 3 bases removed from V and 0 bases from J, the gap between germline ends came to 10 bases. Germline CDR1 and CDR2: SGHTA and FQGTGA. This CDR3 is built from 15 residues. The CDR3 nucleotides read TGTGCCAGCAGCTTGGGGCTAGCAAGCACAGATACGCAGTATTTT. Encoded protein: CASSLGLASTDTQYF.